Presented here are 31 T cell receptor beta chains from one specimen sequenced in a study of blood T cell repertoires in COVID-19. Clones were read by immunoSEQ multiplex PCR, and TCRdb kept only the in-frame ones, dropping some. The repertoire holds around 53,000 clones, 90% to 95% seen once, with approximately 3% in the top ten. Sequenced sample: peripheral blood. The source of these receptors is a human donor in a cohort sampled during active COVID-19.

The CDR3 region is CASSYSHGGAGNTIYF. CDR3 bases: TGTGCCAGCAGTTACTCGCATGGAGGGGCCGGAAACACCATATATTTT. The V call is TRBV6-5, the J call TRBJ1-3, with TRBD1 as a possible D gene (5 bases). This CDR3 comprises 16 residues. CDR1 is MNHEY, CDR2 SVGAGI, per germline. V lost 0 bases and J 4 bases, leaving 13 bases between the germline ends.

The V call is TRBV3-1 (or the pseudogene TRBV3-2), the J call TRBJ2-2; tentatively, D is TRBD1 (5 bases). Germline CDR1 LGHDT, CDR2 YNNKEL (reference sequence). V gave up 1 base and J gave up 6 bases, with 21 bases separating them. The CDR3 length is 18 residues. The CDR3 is CASSQGVMGPSDPGELFF. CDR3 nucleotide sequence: TGTGCCAGCAGCCAAGGGGTTATGGGGCCCTCCGACCCCGGGGAGCTGTTTTTT.

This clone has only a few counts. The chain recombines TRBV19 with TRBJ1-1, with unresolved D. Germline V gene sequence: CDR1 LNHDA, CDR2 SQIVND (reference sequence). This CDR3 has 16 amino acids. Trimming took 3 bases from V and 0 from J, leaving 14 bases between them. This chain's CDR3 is CASSIFPVRLNTEAFF. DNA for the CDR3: TGTGCCAGTAGTATCTTTCCGGTACGGTTGAACACTGAAGCTTTCTTT.

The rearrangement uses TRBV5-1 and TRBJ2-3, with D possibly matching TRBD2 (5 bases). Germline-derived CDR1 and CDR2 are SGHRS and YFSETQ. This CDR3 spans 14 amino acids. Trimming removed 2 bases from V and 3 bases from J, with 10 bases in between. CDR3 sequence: CASSFASGTDTQYF. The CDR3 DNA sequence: TGCGCCAGCAGCTTTGCTTCGGGGACAGATACGCAGTATTTT.

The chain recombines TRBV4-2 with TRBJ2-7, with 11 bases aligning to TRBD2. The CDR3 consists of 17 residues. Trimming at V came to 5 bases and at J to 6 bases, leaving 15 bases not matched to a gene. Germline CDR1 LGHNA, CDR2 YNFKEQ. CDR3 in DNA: TGTGCCAGCAGCTCCGGACTAGCGGGTGGGTCGGGCGGCGAGCAGTACTTC. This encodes CASSSGLAGGSGGEQYF.

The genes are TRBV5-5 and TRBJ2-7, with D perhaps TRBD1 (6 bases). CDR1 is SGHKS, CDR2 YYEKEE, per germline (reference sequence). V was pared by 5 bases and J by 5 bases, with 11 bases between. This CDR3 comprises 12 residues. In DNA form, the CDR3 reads TGTGCCAGCAGGGGTACAGGGCACGAGCAGTACGTC. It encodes CASRGTGHEQYV.

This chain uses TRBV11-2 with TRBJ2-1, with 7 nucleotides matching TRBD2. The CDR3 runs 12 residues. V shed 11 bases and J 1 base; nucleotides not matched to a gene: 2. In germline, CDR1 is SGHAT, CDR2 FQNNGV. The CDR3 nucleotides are TGTGCCTCCGGGGGGTCCTACAATGAGCAGTTCTTC. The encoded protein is CASGGSYNEQFF.

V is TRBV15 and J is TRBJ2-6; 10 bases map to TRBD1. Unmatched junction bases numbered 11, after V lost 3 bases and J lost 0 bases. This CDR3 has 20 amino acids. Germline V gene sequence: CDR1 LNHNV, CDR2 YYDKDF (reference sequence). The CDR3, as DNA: TGTGCCACCAGCAGTAAGGGACAGGGGTATATGCACTCTGGGGCCAACGTCCTGACTTTC. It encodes CATSSKGQGYMHSGANVLTF.

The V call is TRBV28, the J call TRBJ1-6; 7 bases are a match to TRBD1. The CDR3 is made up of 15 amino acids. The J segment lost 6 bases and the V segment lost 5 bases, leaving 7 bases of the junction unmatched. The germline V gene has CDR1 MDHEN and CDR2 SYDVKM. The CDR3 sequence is CASSPHDRVNSPLHF. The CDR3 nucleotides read TGTGCCAGCAGTCCACATGACAGGGTTAATTCACCCCTCCACTTT.

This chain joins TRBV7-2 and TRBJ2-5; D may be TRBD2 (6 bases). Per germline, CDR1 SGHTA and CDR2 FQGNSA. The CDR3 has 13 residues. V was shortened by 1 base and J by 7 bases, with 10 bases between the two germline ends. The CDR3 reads CASSLVRRGTQYF. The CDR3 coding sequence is TGTGCCAGCAGCTTAGTACGGCGGGGGACCCAGTACTTC.

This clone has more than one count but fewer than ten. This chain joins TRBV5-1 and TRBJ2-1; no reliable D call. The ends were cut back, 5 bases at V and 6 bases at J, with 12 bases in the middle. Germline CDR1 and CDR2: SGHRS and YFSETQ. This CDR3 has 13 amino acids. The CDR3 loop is CASSPANSNEQFF. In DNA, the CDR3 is TGCGCCAGCAGTCCCGCCAACAGCAATGAGCAGTTCTTC.

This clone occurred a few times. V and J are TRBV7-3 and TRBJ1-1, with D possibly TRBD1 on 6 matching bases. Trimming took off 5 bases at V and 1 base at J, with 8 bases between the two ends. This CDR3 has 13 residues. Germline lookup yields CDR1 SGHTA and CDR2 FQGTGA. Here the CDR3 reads CASSLTGNTEAFF. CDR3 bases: TGTGCCAGCAGCCTGACAGGGAACACTGAAGCTTTCTTT. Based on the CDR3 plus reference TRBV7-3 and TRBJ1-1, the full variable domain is GAGVSQTPSNKVTEKGKYVELRCDPISGHTALYWYRQSLGQGPEFLIYFQGTGAADDSGLPNDRFFAVRPEGSVSTLKIQRTERGDSAVYLCASSLTGNTEAFFGQGTRLTVV.

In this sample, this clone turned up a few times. The CDR3 DNA reads TGTGCCATCAGTGAGTTCGGACAGGGCTTTTATAGCAATCAGCCCCAGCATTTT. Amino acids: CAISEFGQGFYSNQPQHF. The rearrangement links TRBV10-3 to TRBJ1-5, with 8 bases fitting TRBD1. J was trimmed by 0 bases and V by 1 base; bases with no gene match: 8. The length of the CDR3 is 18 residues. Per germline, CDR1 ENHRY and CDR2 SYGVKD.

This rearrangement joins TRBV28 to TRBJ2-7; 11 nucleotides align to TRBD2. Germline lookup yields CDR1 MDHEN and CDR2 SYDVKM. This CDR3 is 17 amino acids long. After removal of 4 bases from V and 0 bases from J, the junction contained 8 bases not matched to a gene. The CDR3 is CASSYGTSGFGSYEQYF. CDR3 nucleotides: TGTGCCAGCAGTTACGGGACTAGCGGTTTTGGCTCCTACGAGCAGTACTTC.

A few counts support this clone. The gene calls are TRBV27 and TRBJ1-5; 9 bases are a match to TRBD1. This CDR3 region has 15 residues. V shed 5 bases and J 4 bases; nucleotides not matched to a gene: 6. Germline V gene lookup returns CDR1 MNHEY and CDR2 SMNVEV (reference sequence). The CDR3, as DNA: TGTGCCAGCAGTCCGGGACAGGGCCTGAATCAGCCCCAGCATTTT. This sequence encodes CASSPGQGLNQPQHF.

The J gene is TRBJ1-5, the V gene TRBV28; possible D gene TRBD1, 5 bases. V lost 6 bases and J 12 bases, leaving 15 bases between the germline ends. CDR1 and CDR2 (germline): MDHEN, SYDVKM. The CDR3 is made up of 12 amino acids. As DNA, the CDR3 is TGTGCCAGCAGAGACCTAGGGGTGGTCCAGCATTTT. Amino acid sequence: CASRDLGVVQHF.

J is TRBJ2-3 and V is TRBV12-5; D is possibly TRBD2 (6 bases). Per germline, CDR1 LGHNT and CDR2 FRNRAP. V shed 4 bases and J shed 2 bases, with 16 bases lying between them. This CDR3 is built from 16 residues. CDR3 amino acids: CASGSGTFSFTDTQYF. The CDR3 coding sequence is TGTGCTAGTGGTTCCGGGACTTTTAGTTTCACAGATACGCAGTATTTT.

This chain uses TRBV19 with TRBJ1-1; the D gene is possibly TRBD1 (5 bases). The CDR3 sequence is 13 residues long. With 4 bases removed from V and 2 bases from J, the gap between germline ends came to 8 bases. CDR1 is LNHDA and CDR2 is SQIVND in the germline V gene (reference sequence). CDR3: CASSRWGNTEAFF. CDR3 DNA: TGTGCCAGTAGTAGGTGGGGCAACACTGAAGCTTTCTTT.

CDR3 in DNA: TGTGCCAGCGCTTGGCTTTCCTACAATGAGCAGTTCTTC. It translates to CASAWLSYNEQFF. This chain links TRBV28 with TRBJ2-1; D is unclear. In germline, CDR1 is MDHEN, CDR2 SYDVKM. Between the trimmed V and J ends, which lost 8 bases and 1 base, there was a span of 9 bases. The CDR3 is 13 residues long.

The CDR3 loop is CASRGTGVYGYTF. The CDR3 coding sequence is TGTGCCAGCAGGGGGACAGGGGTGTATGGCTACACCTTC. This sequence joins TRBV6-5 and TRBJ1-2; 10 bases agree with TRBD1. Trimming removed 6 bases from V and 5 bases from J; junction bases left unmatched: 3. This CDR3 spans 13 amino acids. Germline V gene data show CDR1 as MNHEY and CDR2 as SVGAGI.

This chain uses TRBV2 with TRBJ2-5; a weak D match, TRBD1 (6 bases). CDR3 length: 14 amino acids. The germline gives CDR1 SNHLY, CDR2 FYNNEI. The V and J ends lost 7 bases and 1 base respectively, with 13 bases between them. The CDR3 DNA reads TGTGCCAGCAACCCCCAGGGGCGCCAAGAGACCCAGTACTTC. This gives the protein CASNPQGRQETQYF.

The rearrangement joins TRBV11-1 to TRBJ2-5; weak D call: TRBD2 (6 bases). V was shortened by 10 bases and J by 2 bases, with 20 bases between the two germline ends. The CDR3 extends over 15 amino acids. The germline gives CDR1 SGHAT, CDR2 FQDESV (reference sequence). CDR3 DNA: TGTGCCACAAGAGGTCCAACTAGCCCACAAGAGACCCAGTACTTC. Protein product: CATRGPTSPQETQYF.

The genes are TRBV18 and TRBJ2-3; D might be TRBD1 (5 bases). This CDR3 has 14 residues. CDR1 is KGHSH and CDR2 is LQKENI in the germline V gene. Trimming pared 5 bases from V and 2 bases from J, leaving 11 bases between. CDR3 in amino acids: CASSDQGDTDTQYF. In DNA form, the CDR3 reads TGTGCCAGCTCAGACCAAGGGGACACAGATACGCAGTATTTT.

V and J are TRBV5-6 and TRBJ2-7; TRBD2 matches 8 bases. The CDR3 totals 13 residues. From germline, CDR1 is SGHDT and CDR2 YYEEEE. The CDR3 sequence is CVATGGSSYEQYV. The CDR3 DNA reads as TGTGTCGCCACGGGGGGGAGCTCCTACGAGCAGTACGTC.

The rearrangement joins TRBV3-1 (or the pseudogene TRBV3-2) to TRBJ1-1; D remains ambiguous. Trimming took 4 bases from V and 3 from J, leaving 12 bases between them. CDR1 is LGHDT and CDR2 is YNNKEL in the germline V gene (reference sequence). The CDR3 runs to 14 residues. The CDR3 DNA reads TGTGCCAGCAGCCCCTACGGGGTGGACACTGAAGCTTTCTTT. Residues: CASSPYGVDTEAFF.

CDR3 amino acids: CASSQGQRAYGYTF. The CDR3 DNA reads as TGTGCCAGCAGCCAGGGTCAGCGGGCCTATGGCTACACCTTC. The chain has TRBV3-1 (or the pseudogene TRBV3-2) and TRBJ1-2; no clear D. Trimming took 3 bases from V and 4 from J, leaving 12 bases between them. Germline V gene lookup returns CDR1 LGHDT and CDR2 YNNKEL (reference sequence). CDR3 length equals 14 residues.

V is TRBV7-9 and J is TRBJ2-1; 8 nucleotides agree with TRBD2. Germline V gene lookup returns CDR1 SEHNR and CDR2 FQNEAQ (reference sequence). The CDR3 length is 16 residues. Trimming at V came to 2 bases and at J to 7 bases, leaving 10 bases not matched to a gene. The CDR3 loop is CASSLLGSGTPNEQFF. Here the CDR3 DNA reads TGTGCCAGCAGCTTATTGGGTAGCGGGACTCCTAATGAGCAGTTCTTC.

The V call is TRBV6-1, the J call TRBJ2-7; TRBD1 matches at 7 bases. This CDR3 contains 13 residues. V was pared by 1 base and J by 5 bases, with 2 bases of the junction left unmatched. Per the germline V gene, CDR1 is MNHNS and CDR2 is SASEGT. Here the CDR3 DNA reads TGTGCCAGCAGTGAAGGGACAGGTAACGAGCAGTACGTC. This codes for CASSEGTGNEQYV.

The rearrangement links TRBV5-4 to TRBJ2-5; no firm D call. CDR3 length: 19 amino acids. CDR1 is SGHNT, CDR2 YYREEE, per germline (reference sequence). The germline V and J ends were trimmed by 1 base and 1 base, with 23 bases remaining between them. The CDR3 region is CASSLFGWQWRFFQETQYF. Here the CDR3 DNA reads TGTGCCAGCAGCTTGTTTGGGTGGCAGTGGAGATTCTTCCAAGAGACCCAGTACTTC. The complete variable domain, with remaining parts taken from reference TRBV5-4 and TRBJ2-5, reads ETGVTQSPTHLIKTRGQQVTLRCSSQSGHNTVSWYQQALGQGPQFIFQYYREEENGRGNFPPRFSGLQFPNYSSELNVNALELDDSALYLCASSLFGWQWRFFQETQYFGPGTRLLVL.

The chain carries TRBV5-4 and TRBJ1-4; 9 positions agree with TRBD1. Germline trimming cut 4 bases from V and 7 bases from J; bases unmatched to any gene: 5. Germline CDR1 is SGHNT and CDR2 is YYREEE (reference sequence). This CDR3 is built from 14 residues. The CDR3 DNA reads TGTGCCAGCAGCGTCGGGACAGGGCTTGAAAAACTGTTTTTT. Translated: CASSVGTGLEKLFF.

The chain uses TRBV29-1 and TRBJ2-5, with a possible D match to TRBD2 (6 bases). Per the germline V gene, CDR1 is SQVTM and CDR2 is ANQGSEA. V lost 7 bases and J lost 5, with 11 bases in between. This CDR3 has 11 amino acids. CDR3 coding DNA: TGCAGCGCACAGGAGGGGGAGACCCAGTACTTC. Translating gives CSAQEGETQYF.